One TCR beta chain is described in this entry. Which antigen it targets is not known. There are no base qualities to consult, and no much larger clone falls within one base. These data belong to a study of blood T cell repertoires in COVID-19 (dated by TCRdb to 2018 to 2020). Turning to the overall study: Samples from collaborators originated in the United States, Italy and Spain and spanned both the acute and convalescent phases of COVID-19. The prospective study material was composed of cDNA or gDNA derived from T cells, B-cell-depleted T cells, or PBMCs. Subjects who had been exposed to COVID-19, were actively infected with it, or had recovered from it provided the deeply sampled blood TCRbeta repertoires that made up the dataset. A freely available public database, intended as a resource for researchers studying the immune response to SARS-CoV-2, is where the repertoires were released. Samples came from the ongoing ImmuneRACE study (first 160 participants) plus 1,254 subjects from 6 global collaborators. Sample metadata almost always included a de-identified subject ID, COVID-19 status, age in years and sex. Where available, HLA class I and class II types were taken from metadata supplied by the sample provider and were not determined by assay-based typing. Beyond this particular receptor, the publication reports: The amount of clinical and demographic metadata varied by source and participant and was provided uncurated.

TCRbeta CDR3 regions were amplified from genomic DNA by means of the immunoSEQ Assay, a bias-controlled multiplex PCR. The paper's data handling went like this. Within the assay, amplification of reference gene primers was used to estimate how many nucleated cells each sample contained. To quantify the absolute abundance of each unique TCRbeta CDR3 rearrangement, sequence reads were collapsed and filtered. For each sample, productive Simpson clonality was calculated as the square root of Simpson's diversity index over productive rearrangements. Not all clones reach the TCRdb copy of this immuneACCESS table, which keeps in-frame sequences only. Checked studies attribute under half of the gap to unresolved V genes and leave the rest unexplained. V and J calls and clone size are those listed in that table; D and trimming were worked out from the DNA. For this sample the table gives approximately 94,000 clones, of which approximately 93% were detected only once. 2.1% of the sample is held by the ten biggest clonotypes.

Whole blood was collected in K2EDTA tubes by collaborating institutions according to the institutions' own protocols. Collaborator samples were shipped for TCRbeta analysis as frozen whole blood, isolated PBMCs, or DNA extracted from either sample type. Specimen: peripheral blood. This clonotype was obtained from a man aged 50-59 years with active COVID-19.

The nucleotide sequence is given as TGTGCCAGCAGCTTAGTGGGCAGGGCACGAGAGACCCAGTACTTC. Protein translation: CASSLVGRARETQYF. The V and J genes are TRBV7-9 and TRBJ2-5, and possibly TRBD1, on 5 matching bases. Cut back by 1 base and 4 bases, the V and J ends lie 13 bases apart. The CDR3 starts with the cysteine, ends with the phenylalanine, and has 15 residues. Just CDR3 DNA is preserved here, 45 bases in frame from base 1. From a lookup of the germline V gene (reference sequence), CDR1 and CDR2 are SEHNR and FQNEAQ.